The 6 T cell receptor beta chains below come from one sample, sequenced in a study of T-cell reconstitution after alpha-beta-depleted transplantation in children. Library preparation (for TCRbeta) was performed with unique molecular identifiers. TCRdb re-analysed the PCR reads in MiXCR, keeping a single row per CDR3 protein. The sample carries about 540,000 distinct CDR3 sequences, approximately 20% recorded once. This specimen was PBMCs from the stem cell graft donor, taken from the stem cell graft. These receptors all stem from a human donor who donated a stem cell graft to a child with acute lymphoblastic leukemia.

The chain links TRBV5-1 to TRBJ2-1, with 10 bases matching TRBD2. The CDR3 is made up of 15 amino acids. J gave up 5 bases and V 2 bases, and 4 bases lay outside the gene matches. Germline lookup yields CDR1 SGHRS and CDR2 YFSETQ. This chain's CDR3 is CASSFLAGADNEQFF. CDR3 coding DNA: TGCGCCAGCAGCTTCCTAGCGGGAGCCGACAATGAGCAGTTCTTC.

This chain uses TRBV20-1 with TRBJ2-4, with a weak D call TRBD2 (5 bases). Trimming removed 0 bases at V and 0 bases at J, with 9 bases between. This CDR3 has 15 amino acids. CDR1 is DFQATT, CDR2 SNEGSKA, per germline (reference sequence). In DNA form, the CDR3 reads TGCAGTGCTAGAGAACTAGATACAGCCAAAAACATTCAGTACTTC. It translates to CSARELDTAKNIQYF.

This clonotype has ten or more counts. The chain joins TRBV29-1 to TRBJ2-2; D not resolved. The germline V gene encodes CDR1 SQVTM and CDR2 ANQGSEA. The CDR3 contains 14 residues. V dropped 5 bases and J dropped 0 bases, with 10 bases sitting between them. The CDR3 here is CSVLGPSNTGELFF. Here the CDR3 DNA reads TGCAGCGTTCTGGGCCCCTCGAACACCGGGGAGCTGTTTTTT.

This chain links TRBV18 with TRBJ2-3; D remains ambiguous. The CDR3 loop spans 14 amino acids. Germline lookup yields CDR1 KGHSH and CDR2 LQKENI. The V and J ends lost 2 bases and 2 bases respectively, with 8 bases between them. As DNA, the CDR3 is TGTGCCAGCTCACCAGACTCTTTCACAGATACGCAGTATTTT. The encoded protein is CASSPDSFTDTQYF.

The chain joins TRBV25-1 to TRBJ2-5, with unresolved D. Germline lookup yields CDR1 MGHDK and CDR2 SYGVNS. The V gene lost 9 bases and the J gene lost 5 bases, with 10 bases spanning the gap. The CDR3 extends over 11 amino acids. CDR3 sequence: CASEMGETQYF. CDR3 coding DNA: TGTGCCAGTGAGATGGGGGAGACCCAGTACTTC.

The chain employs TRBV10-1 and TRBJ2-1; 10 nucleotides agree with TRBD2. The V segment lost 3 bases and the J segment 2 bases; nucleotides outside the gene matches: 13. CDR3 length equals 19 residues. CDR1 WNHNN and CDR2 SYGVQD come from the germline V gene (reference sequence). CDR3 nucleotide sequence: TGCGCCAGCAGTGATGAAGAAAGCGGGAGGGCCAATCCCTACAATGAGCAGTTCTTC. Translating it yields CASSDEESGRANPYNEQFF.